Listed below are T cell receptor beta chains from one sample, sequenced in a study of monozygotic twins with cystic fibrosis. This table comes from immunoSEQ multiplex PCR, and its TCRdb copy is limited to in-frame clones, with some not included. Among 13,000 or so clones listed, over 75% were seen once. The specimen sequenced was blood. The receptors come from a boy aged 10-17 years with cystic fibrosis. Both conserved end residues are trimmed from each CDR3.

>TRBJ1-1|TRBV6-5
ASSYTIWGREAF
>TRBJ2-7|TRBV28
ASSPGSSYEQY
>TRBJ1-2|TRBV29-1
SVEGPGTRGGYT
>TRBJ2-3|TRBV9
ASSPHLREDTQY
>TRBJ1-3|TRBV4-2
ASSPVLGRVVTNTIY
>TRBJ2-6|TRBV7-8
ASSLGRGSGANVLT
>TRBJ2-1|TRBV19
ASSMAGGVYNEQF
>TRBJ2-2|TRBV6-6
ASSYVRRGTGELF
>TRBJ2-7|TRBV19
ASSISPGDPRIYEQY
>TRBJ2-3|TRBV9
ASSVAVDSTDTQY
>TRBJ2-6|TRBV19
ASSIRRQFSGANVLT
>TRBJ2-7|TRBV7-9
ASSFGTSGTYEQY
>TRBJ1-1|TRBV6-5
ASRSGLYTTEAF
>TRBJ1-3|TRBV6-5
ASSYSGSSGNTIY
>TRBJ2-2|TRBV6-6
ASSGLTVYTGELF
>TRBJ1-3|TRBV28
ASTPLAGNTIY
>TRBJ2-7|TRBV6-4
ASSKGLAPPDEQY
>TRBJ2-1|TRBV28
ASSFVGLAGYNEQF
>TRBJ1-5|TRBV2
ASSGQLESNQPQH
>TRBJ2-7|TRBV18
ASSPGTYEQY
>TRBJ2-1|TRBV11-3
ASSPGPAGDEQF
>TRBJ1-3|TRBV15
ATSMGLSSGNTIY
>TRBJ1-1|TRBV6-4
ASRREGATGTEAF
>TRBJ2-7|TRBV14
ASGALSYEQY
>TRBJ1-5|TRBV19
ASSIEGYQPQH
>TRBJ2-2|TRBV28
ASGSGGLYTGELF
>TRBJ2-7|TRBV21-1
ASGSNEQY
>TRBJ2-7|TRBV11-2
ATTGGSYEQY
>TRBJ1-1|TRBV5-1
ASSLSSPQVNTEAF
>TRBJ1-2|TRBV5-4
ASSWDRGNYGYT
>TRBJ2-3|TRBV13
ASSWDRGLDTQY
>TRBJ1-1|TRBV28
ASSLWSRTGEAF
>TRBJ2-5|TRBV2
AGGTQETQY
>TRBJ1-3|TRBV7-8
ASSLGTGGLAGNTIY
>TRBJ1-2|TRBV5-5
ASSLTGFGYT
>TRBJ1-2|TRBV7-3
ASSLGAFNYGYT
>TRBJ2-7|TRBV5-4
ASSLGPQSSYEQY
>TRBJ1-6|TRBV9
ASSVESSGSPLH
>TRBJ2-1|TRBV19
ASSPGTSGGSGQF
>TRBJ2-5|TRBV4-1
ASSQEIGGRGETQY
>TRBJ2-1|TRBV19
ASSMLILAPQRGEQF
>TRBJ1-1|TRBV18
ASSSKGVEAF
>TRBJ1-5|TRBV6-5
ASSYGSNQPQH
>TRBJ2-7|TRBV11-2
ASRPRDLSSYEQY
>TRBJ1-4|TRBV14
ASSQEGQTTNEKLF
>TRBJ2-1|TRBV18
ASSPPSAREQF
>TRBJ2-1|TRBV7-9
ASSSPLRNYNEQF
>TRBJ1-3|TRBV6-5
ASNETALNTIY
>TRBJ1-2|TRBV19
ASSIVEGGGYT
>TRBJ2-1|TRBV28
ASSSILAGGHNEQF
>TRBJ2-2|TRBV30
AWAPGLAVNTGELF
>TRBJ1-2|TRBV30
AWSTSGTHGYT
>TRBJ2-6|TRBV27
ASSLRHSGANVLT
>TRBJ2-1|TRBV5-1
ASSFGASVTGEQF
>TRBJ1-1|TRBV11-2
ASSPLPGQGATEAF
>TRBJ1-2|TRBV4-1
ASSLQRVQGADGYT
>TRBJ2-1|TRBV10-2
ASSEFVYEQF
>TRBJ1-4|TRBV5-6
ASSLQGPKNEKLF
>TRBJ1-2|TRBV28
ASSFSQSYGYT
>TRBJ1-1|TRBV28
ASSLPQNTEAF